A selection of T cell receptor beta chains follows, all from one sample in a study of T-cell memory formation after mild COVID-19. MiXCR was run by TCRdb on the 5' RACE reads, yielding one entry per CDR3 protein. The table records about 110,000 distinct CDR3 sequences, 15% to 20% of them present only once. The source material was PBMCs or a T cell subset sorted from them (not recorded which). The receptors here all came from a man in his late teens or twenties who had mild COVID-19 (a few samples of this study predate the infection). Cell type and time point are not known. Both conserved end residues are part of each CDR3. D genes are given only for firm matches. Only some rows state a clone size, as once, few, many or a class for expanded clones.

size | D | J | V | DNA | CDR3
few | NA | TRBJ2-5 | TRBV10-3 | TGTGCCATCAGTGTTAGCCAGGCGGAGACCCAGTACTTC | CAISVSQAETQYF
once | NA | TRBJ2-1 | TRBV14 | TGTGCCAGCAGCCAAGATTTCGGGTTTGAGAGGCTTAGCGGTTCCTACAATGAGCAGTTCTTC | CASSQDFGFERLSGSYNEQFF
few | NA | TRBJ1-1 | TRBV7-9 | TGTGCCAGCGCCCGGTCAAACACTGAAGCTTTCTTT | CASARSNTEAFF
few | TRBD1 | TRBJ1-6 | TRBV7-2 | TGTGCCAGCAGCCTGCAGGGGGTTGGCGTTTCACCCCTCCACTTT | CASSLQGVGVSPLHF
NA | NA | TRBJ1-2 | TRBV4-3 | TGCGCCAGCAGCCAAGATGCCCAGGAAAGGGGCTACACCTTC | CASSQDAQERGYTF
NA | TRBD2 | TRBJ2-4 | TRBV29-1 | TGCAGCGTGGGAGGGGCATGGGGCATTCAGTACTTC | CSVGGAWGIQYF
NA | NA | TRBJ2-3 | TRBV7-2 | TGTGCCAGCAGCTTCCGTGCAGACTCATTCACAGATACGCAGTATTTT | CASSFRADSFTDTQYF
few | TRBD1 | TRBJ1-1 | TRBV4-2 | TGTGCCAGCAGCCGGACCGGGACAGGGAAAACTGAAGCTTTCTTT | CASSRTGTGKTEAFF
few | TRBD2 | TRBJ2-3 | TRBV5-1 | TGCGCCAGCAGCTTTATAGCGGGGGGGACCCCAGATACGCAGTATTTT | CASSFIAGGTPDTQYF
few | NA | TRBJ2-5 | TRBV23-1 | TGCGCCAGCAGTCTTTGGGAGACCCAGTACTTC | CASSLWETQYF
few | TRBD1 | TRBJ2-3 | TRBV20-1 | TGCAGTGTACAACAGGGGGCGCGACCAGATACGCAGTATTTT | CSVQQGARPDTQYF
few | TRBD2 | TRBJ2-3 | TRBV7-3 | TGTGCCAGCAGCGGGACTAGCGGGGTAACAGATACGCAGTATTTT | CASSGTSGVTDTQYF
NA | NA | TRBJ2-4 | TRBV5-1 | TGCGCCAGCAGCAGAGGACCCGTCTCCCAAGGGATTCAGTACTTC | CASSRGPVSQGIQYF
NA | NA | TRBJ1-1 | TRBV6-6 | TGTGCCAGCAGTCTCACTAGGGGTACTGAAGCTTTCTTT | CASSLTRGTEAFF
few | NA | TRBJ1-4 | TRBV6-2/TRBV6-3 | TGTGCCAGCAGTCGAAACAGCGCAACTAATGAAAAACTGTTTTTT | CASSRNSATNEKLFF
few | NA | TRBJ2-2 | TRBV29-1 | TGCAGCGCCGGACACGGAGCGAACACCGGGGAGCTGTTTTTT | CSAGHGANTGELFF
NA | NA | TRBJ2-5 | TRBV25-1 | TGTGCCAGCAGTGAGGGTGAGGGATCTGGAGAGACCCAGTACTTC | CASSEGEGSGETQYF
NA | NA | TRBJ1-1 | TRBV6-6 | TGTGCCAGCAGTTACTTTGGGAGGGACACTGAAGCTTTCTTT | CASSYFGRDTEAFF
few | TRBD1 | TRBJ2-1 | TRBV7-3 | TGTGCCAGCAGCTTCCGACAGGGGGCATGGAATGAGCAGTTCTTC | CASSFRQGAWNEQFF
NA | NA | TRBJ2-7 | TRBV9 | TGTGCCAGCAGCGTAGCTTACCAGGGTACCTACGAGCAGTACTTC | CASSVAYQGTYEQYF
few | NA | TRBJ1-5 | TRBV10-3 | TGTGCCACGGGAGGTAGCGGAGGCAATCAGCCCCAGCATTTT | CATGGSGGNQPQHF
many | NA | TRBJ1-4 | TRBV28 | TGTGCCAGCAGTTCAAGGGACGCAACTAATGAAAAACTGTTTTTT | CASSSRDATNEKLFF
NA | NA | TRBJ1-4 | TRBV15 | TGTGCCACCAGCAACCGACCCCCAAGGCCAAAACTGTTTTTT | CATSNRPPRPKLFF
few | NA | TRBJ2-5 | TRBV6-4 | TGTGCCATCCGGACAACCGAAGGAGAGACCCAGTACTTC | CAIRTTEGETQYF
NA | NA | TRBJ1-4 | TRBV9 | TGTGCCAGCAGTGCCGGGACGGCTGCAACTAATGAAAAACTGTTTTTT | CASSAGTAATNEKLFF
many | NA | TRBJ2-3 | TRBV4-1 | TGCGCCAGCAGCCAAGTCAACCTAGTGAGCACAGATACGCAGTATTTT | CASSQVNLVSTDTQYF
NA | TRBD1 | TRBJ1-1 | TRBV5-1 | TGCGCCAGCAGCTTGCTCGGCAGGGGGGACACTGAAGCTTTCTTT | CASSLLGRGDTEAFF
NA | NA | TRBJ1-2 | TRBV5-1 | TGCGCCAGCAGCTTGGGCGCGGCAAACTATGGCTACACCTTC | CASSLGAANYGYTF
NA | NA | TRBJ2-3 | TRBV28 | TGTGCCAGCAGTTTAGAGTGGGATACGCAGTATTTT | CASSLEWDTQYF
NA | NA | TRBJ2-1 | TRBV9 | TGTGCCAGCAGCAAACAAAGCTCCTACAATGAGCAGTTCTTC | CASSKQSSYNEQFF
NA | TRBD2 | TRBJ2-7 | TRBV10-3 | TGTGCCATCAGTGAGTCTGTTAGCGGGGGGATATCCTACGAGCAGTACTTC | CAISESVSGGISYEQYF
NA | NA | TRBJ1-5 | TRBV2 | TGTGCCAGCACGCTGGGAGGCCAGCCCCAGCATTTT | CASTLGGQPQHF